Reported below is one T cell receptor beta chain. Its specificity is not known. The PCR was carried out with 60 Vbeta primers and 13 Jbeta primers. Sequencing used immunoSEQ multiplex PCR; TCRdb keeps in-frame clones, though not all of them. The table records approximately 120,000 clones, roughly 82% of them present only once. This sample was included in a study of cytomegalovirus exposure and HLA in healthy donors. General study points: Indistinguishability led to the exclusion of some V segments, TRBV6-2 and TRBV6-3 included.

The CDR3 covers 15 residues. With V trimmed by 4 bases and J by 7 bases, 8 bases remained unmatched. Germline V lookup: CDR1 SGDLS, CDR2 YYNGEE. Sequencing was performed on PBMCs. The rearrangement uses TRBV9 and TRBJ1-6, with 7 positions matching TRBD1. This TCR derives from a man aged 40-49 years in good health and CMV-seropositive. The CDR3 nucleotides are TGTGCCAGCAGCACACAGGGGAGCACGAATTCACCCCTCCACTTT. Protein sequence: CASSTQGSTNSPLHF.